The source of this T cell receptor (beta chain) is a study of blood T cell repertoires in COVID-19. Everyone who took part was roughly 18 to 89 years old, and they came from roughly 25 US areas. Clinical history reported by participants formed the basis on which cohorts were assigned. CDR3 length equals 15 residues. Germline V gene data show CDR1 as SGHRS and CDR2 as YFSETQ. V was cut by 1 base and J by 11 bases, with 19 bases left in between. Authors' analysis steps: Reference gene primer amplification in the assay estimated nucleated cell counts. Data came from immunoSEQ multiplex PCR; TCRdb stores just in-frame clones and leaves some out. The V and J calls and clone size were taken over from that table, and D and trimming were inferred from the DNA. The sample yields fewer than 250,000 clones, around 82% seen once. This clone was seen once.

The TCR originated in a woman between 50 and 59 years old with acute COVID-19. Material: PBMCs or T cells enriched from blood (not recorded which). The rearrangement links TRBV5-1 to TRBJ2-1; D is possibly TRBD1 (6 bases). This chain's CDR3 is CASSLYPNTGRQQFF. CDR3 DNA sequence: TGCGCCAGCAGCTTGTATCCCAATACAGGGCGACAGCAGTTCTTC.